This entry lists 5 T cell receptor beta chains sequenced from one sample in a study of blood T cell repertoires in COVID-19 (dated by TCRdb to 2020 to 2021). Library generation was performed with the immunoSEQ multiplex PCR assay. TCRdb re-hosts the immuneACCESS table, in-frame sequences only. Its copies lack some clones; in the studies checked, an unresolved V gene accounts for under half of them, and the cause for the rest is not known. The sample table records about 110,000 clones; less than 85% of these occur just once. The ten most abundant clones make up around 14% of the sample. The source material was peripheral blood. Every receptor here comes from a woman in her fifties or sixties with acute or convalescent COVID-19.

The chain recombines TRBV28 with TRBJ2-7; the match to TRBD2 covers 8 bases. J was trimmed by 0 bases and V by 2 bases; bases with no gene match: 3. This CDR3 is 15 amino acids long. CDR1 and CDR2 (germline): MDHEN, SYDVKM. For the CDR3, the DNA is TGTGCCAGCAGTTTAGGCGGGGGGCCCTCCTACGAGCAGTACTTC. Translating gives CASSLGGGPSYEQYF.

The CDR3 DNA reads TGCGCCAGCAGCTTGTGGCCTTCTGGAAACACCATATATTTT. Amino acid sequence: CASSLWPSGNTIYF. This sequence joins TRBV5-1 and TRBJ1-3; D is uncertain. The CDR3 is 14 residues long. Germline V gene data show CDR1 as SGHRS and CDR2 as YFSETQ. Trimming removed 1 base from V and 1 base from J, with 6 bases in between. The whole variable domain, filled in from reference TRBV5-1 and TRBJ1-3, reads KAGVTQTPRYLIKTRGQQVTLSCSPISGHRSVSWYQQTPGQGLQFLFEYFSETQRNKGNFPGRFSGRQFSNSRSEMNVSTLELGDSALYLCASSLWPSGNTIYFGEGSWLTVV.

CDR3 bases: TGCAGCGAACGGGAGGCGGTCGACAATGAGCAGTTCTTC. Amino acids: CSEREAVDNEQFF. The rearrangement joins TRBV29-1 to TRBJ2-1, with 7 bases aligning to TRBD2. V gave up 7 bases and J gave up 5 bases; unmatched junction bases: 8. The CDR3 runs 13 residues. CDR1 and CDR2 from the germline V gene are SQVTM and ANQGSEA.

V and J are TRBV5-5 and TRBJ2-3; a weak D match, TRBD1 (6 bases). The ends were cut back, 3 bases at V and 7 bases at J, with 24 bases in the middle. The CDR3 has 17 residues. The germline V gene has CDR1 SGHKS and CDR2 YYEKEE (reference sequence). CDR3 loop: CASSSEPGTRGGNTQYF. DNA for the CDR3: TGTGCCAGCAGCTCGGAGCCCGGGACCAGAGGGGGAAATACGCAGTATTTT.

This rearrangement joins TRBV5-1 to TRBJ2-7, with 8 bases identical to TRBD1. Trimming removed 4 bases from V and 2 bases from J; junction bases left unmatched: 8. Germline assignment: CDR1 SGHRS and CDR2 YFSETQ. This CDR3 contains 15 residues. The chain's CDR3 is CASSPGQGLTYEQYF. CDR3 in DNA: TGCGCCAGCAGCCCAGGACAGGGTCTAACCTACGAGCAGTACTTC. The variable domain in full, with the rest retrieved from reference TRBV5-1 and TRBJ2-7, is KAGVTQTPRYLIKTRGQQVTLSCSPISGHRSVSWYQQTPGQGLQFLFEYFSETQRNKGNFPGRFSGRQFSNSRSEMNVSTLELGDSALYLCASSPGQGLTYEQYFGPGTRLTVT.